These 22 T cell receptor beta chains came from one sample sequenced in a study of vaccination and CD4 T cells after COVID-19 (dated by TCRdb to between 2021 and 2024). In the paper's terms, the treatment or condition label means: roughly 10-day PBMC culture with coronavirus spike peptide pools or control peptides (ViraFEST assay). Antigens of these TCRs are unknown. The protocol used for the library was PCR. Sequencing instrument: Illumina iSeq 100. DNA from cultured CD4+ T cells underwent TCR sequencing with the Oncomine TCR Beta short-read assay at the Johns Hopkins FTIC core. Clones were called with MiXCR by TCRdb after fastp trimmed the public reads at Q25, and only in-frame beta chains were retained. Identical CDR3 proteins give one entry, which carries the most common genes and DNA. Within this sample are roughly 4,200 distinct CDR3 sequences, with around 26% of them counted one time only. The top ten hold approximately 30% of the sample.

The source material was CD4+ T cells from blood, cultured in vitro. The receptors were sampled from a human donor who had recovered from COVID-19.

The chain couples TRBV20-1 to TRBJ1-4; D remains ambiguous. With 2 bases removed from V and 0 bases from J, the gap between germline ends came to 7 bases. The CDR3 loop spans 14 amino acids. Per germline, CDR1 DFQATT and CDR2 SNEGSKA (reference sequence). The CDR3 nucleotides are TGCAGTGCTAGACCCGGGTCAACTAATGAAAAACTGTTTTTT. Translation gives CSARPGSTNEKLFF.

V is TRBV19 and J is TRBJ1-1; 7 bases map to TRBD1. The germline gives CDR1 LNHDA, CDR2 SQIVND (reference sequence). The J segment lost 5 bases and the V segment lost 0 bases, leaving 0 bases of the junction unmatched. The CDR3 is 13 amino acids. The CDR3 DNA reads as TGTGCCAGTAGTATAGAGACAGGGACTGAAGCTTTCTTT. This codes for CASSIETGTEAFF.

The CDR3 sequence: CASSVTSGGASTDTQYF. The CDR3 DNA sequence: TGTGCCAGCAGCGTGACTAGCGGGGGGGCGAGCACAGATACGCAGTATTTT. The V call is TRBV9, the J call TRBJ2-3; 14 bases are shared with TRBD2. After removal of 2 bases from V and 0 bases from J, the junction contained 2 bases not matched to a gene. There are 17 residues in the CDR3. Germline CDR1 and CDR2: SGDLS and YYNGEE.

The chain joins TRBV19 to TRBJ1-3, with no clear D. Trimming stripped 6 bases from V and 0 bases from J, with 6 bases between. The germline V gene has CDR1 LNHDA and CDR2 SQIVND (reference sequence). The CDR3 is 13 residues long. The CDR3, as DNA: TGTGCCAGTAGGCAGAGCTCTGGAAACACCATATATTTT. Amino acid sequence: CASRQSSGNTIYF.

The chain employs TRBV20-1 and TRBJ1-6, with D possibly TRBD1 on 5 matching bases. Trimming pared 6 bases from V and 7 bases from J, leaving 13 bases between. CDR1 and CDR2 (germline): DFQATT, SNEGSKA (reference sequence). This CDR3 is 13 amino acids long. DNA for the CDR3: TGCAGTGCCATGGGACTCAGGAATTCACCCCTCCACTTT. This encodes CSAMGLRNSPLHF.

The chain links TRBV27 to TRBJ2-7, with TRBD2 matching over 8 bases. The CDR3 length is 18 residues. Trimming at V came to 8 bases and at J to 3 bases, leaving 21 bases not matched to a gene. Germline CDR1 and CDR2: MNHEY and SMNVEV (reference sequence). CDR3 sequence: CASRGGAKTQTFFYEQYF. CDR3 nucleotides: TGTGCCAGCCGGGGGGGGGCCAAAACGCAGACGTTTTTCTACGAGCAGTACTTC.

The V and J genes are TRBV28 and TRBJ1-2; D not certain. Trimming took 6 bases from V and 8 from J, leaving 25 bases between them. CDR3 size: 16 residues. Germline loops: CDR1 MDHEN, CDR2 SYDVKM. This CDR3 is CASSLPDRDTSRGYTF. In DNA form, the CDR3 reads TGTGCCAGCAGCCTTCCTGACCGGGATACCTCTCGAGGCTACACCTTC.

This clonotype was picked up a small number of times. The rearrangement links TRBV7-3 to TRBJ2-1, with 12 bases aligning to TRBD2. CDR1 SGHTA and CDR2 FQGTGA come from the germline V gene. CDR3 length: 17 residues. V trimming: 5 bases; J trimming: 4 bases; junction bases outside the gene matches: 9. CDR3 sequence (DNA): TGTGCCAGCAGCCCTTTCTCTAGCGGGGGGGATTACAATGAGCAGTTCTTC. Translating gives CASSPFSSGGDYNEQFF.

This clonotype was detected a few times. The CDR3 DNA sequence: TGTGCCTGGAGTGGAGGGACTAATCGGGATGGCTACACCTTC. This gives the protein CAWSGGTNRDGYTF. The chain combines TRBV30 with TRBJ1-2, with a tentative D call TRBD1 (5 bases). The ends were cut back, 1 base at V and 6 bases at J, with 15 bases in the middle. The CDR3 has 14 amino acids. From germline, CDR1 is GTSNPN and CDR2 SVGIG (reference sequence). Full variable domain (remainder filled in from reference TRBV30 and TRBJ1-2): SQTIHQWPATLVQPVGSPLSLECTVEGTSNPNLYWYRQAAGRGLQLLFYSVGIGQISSEVPQNLSASRPQDRQFILSSKKLLLSDSGFYLCAWSGGTNRDGYTFGSGTRLTVV.

This clonotype turned up a few times. The rearrangement links TRBV5-6 to TRBJ1-6, with D tentatively TRBD1 (5 bases). CDR1 is SGHDT, CDR2 YYEEEE, per germline. V gave up 4 bases and J gave up 6 bases, with 17 bases separating them. This CDR3 is built from 16 residues. The CDR3 sequence: CASSLVRGISNSPLHF. The CDR3 DNA reads TGTGCCAGCAGCCTGGTTCGGGGGATTTCTAATTCACCCCTCCACTTT.

V gene TRBV11-2 combines with J gene TRBJ2-7; tentatively, D is TRBD1 (5 bases). V dropped 1 base and J dropped 4 bases, with 17 bases sitting between them. The CDR3 is 16 amino acids. From germline, CDR1 is SGHAT and CDR2 FQNNGV. The CDR3, as DNA: TGTGCCAGCAGCTTAGGGTTGGGCGCAGGGATTTACGAGCAGTACTTC. Translating gives CASSLGLGAGIYEQYF.

The rearrangement joins TRBV4-1 to TRBJ1-2; 7 nucleotides agree with TRBD1. V was clipped by 4 bases and J by 6 bases; unmatched bases: 5. CDR1 is MGHRA and CDR2 is YSYEKL in the germline V gene. This CDR3 comprises 13 residues. The CDR3 nucleotides read TGCGCCAGCAGCCCTGACAGGGTCCATGGCTACACCTTC. This codes for CASSPDRVHGYTF.

A few counts support this clonotype. Here the CDR3 reads CSALSGTGVTDTQYF. CDR3 DNA sequence: TGCAGTGCTTTGTCCGGGACAGGTGTTACAGATACGCAGTATTTT. The V call is TRBV20-1, the J call TRBJ2-3; 8 bases are shared with TRBD1. In germline, CDR1 is DFQATT, CDR2 SNEGSKA (reference sequence). V dropped 5 bases and J dropped 3; count of bases not matched to a gene: 10. There are 15 residues in the CDR3.

The table lists this clonotype with a few counts. The chain employs TRBV6-1 and TRBJ2-7; tentatively, D is TRBD1 (6 bases). V gave up 5 bases and J gave up 3 bases, with 14 bases separating them. This CDR3 spans 14 amino acids. CDR1 is MNHNS and CDR2 is SASEGT in the germline V gene. CDR3 bases: TGTGCCAGCAGTCTTACAGGGCAGGGCTACGAGCAGTACTTC. Its protein is CASSLTGQGYEQYF.

J is TRBJ2-7 and V is TRBV6-1, with D unclear. CDR1 MNHNS and CDR2 SASEGT come from the germline V gene. Between the trimmed V and J ends, which lost 6 bases and 0 bases, there was a span of 9 bases. This CDR3 is built from 13 residues. The CDR3 DNA is TGTGCCAGCAGCCCCCATAGCTCCTACGAGCAGTACTTC. The encoded protein is CASSPHSSYEQYF.

J is TRBJ2-7 and V is TRBV19; 8 positions agree with TRBD2. CDR1 is LNHDA, CDR2 SQIVND, per germline (reference sequence). V lost 6 bases, J lost 3 bases, and 7 bases stayed unmatched. The CDR3 runs to 14 residues. DNA of the CDR3: TGTGCCAGTAGCGTAGCGGGGTCGCTCTACGAGCAGTACTTC. Protein: CASSVAGSLYEQYF.

In its sample, this clonotype ranks as large. This chain uses TRBV20-1 with TRBJ1-5; the D gene is possibly TRBD1 (5 bases). This CDR3 has 12 amino acids. The germline V gene encodes CDR1 DFQATT and CDR2 SNEGSKA (reference sequence). V lost 6 bases and J 4 bases, leaving 10 bases between the germline ends. The CDR3, as DNA: TGCAGTGCCACGCCAGGGAATCAGCCCCAGCATTTT. As protein: CSATPGNQPQHF.

The chain combines TRBV10-3 with TRBJ2-7, with 8 bases matching TRBD1. The CDR3 totals 18 residues. The J segment lost 3 bases and the V segment lost 2 bases, leaving 15 bases of the junction unmatched. Germline V gene sequence: CDR1 ENHRY, CDR2 SYGVKD. Written as DNA, the CDR3 is TGTGCCATCAGTGAGGGGGCAGGGGGCCCCCTATTCGACTACGAGCAGTACTTC. This gives the protein CAISEGAGGPLFDYEQYF.

This clonotype ranks as medium-sized. The chain uses TRBV12-3 or TRBV12-4 and TRBJ1-2; unclear D gene. V lost 3 bases, J lost 2 bases, and 4 bases lay in between. There are 12 residues in the CDR3. CDR3 region: CASSFGNYGYTF. CDR3 sequence (DNA): TGTGCCAGCAGTTTCGGAAACTATGGCTACACCTTC.

In this sample, this clonotype turned up a few times. This chain uses TRBV5-1 with TRBJ1-5; D is perhaps TRBD1 (6 bases). In germline, CDR1 is SGHRS, CDR2 YFSETQ. CDR3 length: 11 residues. With 8 bases removed from V and 7 bases from J, the gap between germline ends came to 10 bases. The CDR3 reads CARAGEQPQHF. Here the CDR3 DNA reads TGCGCCAGGGCAGGGGAACAGCCCCAGCATTTT.

This clonotype was counted a few times. The V call is TRBV7-2, the J call TRBJ2-2; the D is unclear. Germline V CDR1 and CDR2: SGHTA, FQGNSA. This CDR3 comprises 12 residues. V lost 4 bases and J lost 6, with 6 bases in between. Here the CDR3 DNA reads TGTGCCAGCAGCTCCATAGCCGGGGAGCTGTTTTTT. It specifies CASSSIAGELFF.

This clonotype was detected only once. The rearrangement joins TRBV5-6 to TRBJ1-3; D remains ambiguous. V lost 1 base, J lost 0 bases, and 5 bases lay in between. CDR1 and CDR2 (germline): SGHDT, YYEEEE. The CDR3 runs to 14 residues. CDR3 coding DNA: TGTGCCAGCAGCTTGAGGGTCTCTGGAAACACCATATATTTT. Its translation is CASSLRVSGNTIYF.